This T cell receptor beta chain stems from a study of cytomegalovirus exposure and HLA in healthy donors. This clone was seen a single time. What it binds is unknown. General observations from the study: Through in vitro validation, three CMV-associated chains were shown to be specific for CMV antigens.

The PCR ran on 60 Vbeta and 13 Jbeta primers. TCRdb's copy holds only in-frame clones and misses some; the assay was immunoSEQ multiplex PCR. Of approximately 110,000 clones in the sample, 79% were seen once. The CDR3 contains 18 residues. The V segment lost 1 base and the J segment 3 bases; nucleotides outside the gene matches: 12. Germline CDR1 PRHDT, CDR2 FYEKMQ (reference sequence). Source material: PBMCs. The chain joins TRBV13 to TRBJ2-7; TRBD2 matches 10 bases. The TCR sequence derives from a woman younger than 35 in good health and CMV-seropositive. The CDR3 protein is CASSLDVPVASGSYEQYF. Here the CDR3 DNA reads TGTGCCAGCAGCTTAGACGTCCCCGTAGCTAGCGGGAGCTACGAGCAGTACTTC. Supplemented by reference TRBV13 and TRBJ2-7, the full variable domain reads AAGVIQSPRHLIKEKRETATLKCYPIPRHDTVYWYQQGPGQDPQFLISFYEKMQSDKGSIPDRFSAQQFSDYHSELNMSSLELGDSALYFCASSLDVPVASGSYEQYFGPGTRLTVT.